This T cell receptor beta chain was documented in a study of T cell responses to AZD1222 COVID-19 vaccine. Study-level points and caveats: Spike regions recognized by vaccine-associated CD4 TCRs spanned the protein, led by 160-218 and 743-854.

The method was immunoSEQ multiplex PCR; TCRdb's version includes in-frame clones alone and lacks a portion of them. Among over 150,000 clones listed, 90% to 95% were seen once. As concerns this clone: Its specificity is not known.

The receptor comes from an adult who received the AZD1222 COVID-19 vaccine. The source was peripheral blood, collected 28 days after the second AZD1222 dose.

The CDR3 nucleotides are TGTGCCAGTAGTATAGCCCTTCAAGAATGGTACGAGCAGTACTTC. Translated: CASSIALQEWYEQYF. The chain carries TRBV19 and TRBJ2-7; D remains unclear. This CDR3 has 15 amino acids. V was clipped by 1 base and J by 4 bases, with 14 bases between them. Germline CDR1 is LNHDA and CDR2 is SQIVND (reference sequence).